This TCR beta chain was recorded in a study of regulatory T cells in long-lasting Graves disease. In its sample, this clonotype was seen many times. Specified time point: newly diagnosed GD, antithyroid drugs for less than 3 months. PBMCs provided the RNA from which the TCR library was made. In building TCR beta libraries, iRepertoire HTBI primers were used together with Arm-PCR of CDR3 regions. TCRdb re-called the multiplex PCR reads through MiXCR, storing one row per CDR3 protein. The repertoire consists of some 600,000 distinct CDR3 sequences, with 15% to 20% occurring once and the leading ten covering more than 10%. J was trimmed by 0 bases and V by 1 base; bases with no gene match: 3. This CDR3 comprises 17 residues. CDR1 and CDR2 (germline): SGHAT, FQDESV (reference sequence). The sample was also reused in another study, on T cells in Graves' hyperthyroidism and ophthalmopathy. As that report states: Lactation, pregnancy, other autoimmune disease or uncontrolled infection excluded patients. In the first-round RT-PCR of the TCR CDR3, the HTBI primer set was used.

The clonotype comes from a man aged 18-30 years with Graves disease. The specimen comprised peripheral blood mononuclear cells (PBMCs), sampled at new diagnosis, from a patient treated with antithyroid drugs. This chain uses TRBV11-1 with TRBJ2-6; TRBD1 matches 7 bases. The CDR3 protein is CASSLVSGGSGANVLTF. The CDR3 nucleotides read TGTGCCAGCAGCTTAGTTTCAGGGGGCTCTGGGGCCAACGTCCTGACTTTC.